Listed below are T cell receptor beta chains from one sample, sequenced in a study of immune evolution from preneoplasia to lung adenocarcinoma. Using immunoSEQ multiplex PCR, the repertoire was profiled, and TCRdb retains in-frame clones only, with some absent. Altogether 4,900 or so clones are present, about nine tenths being singletons, with the ten largest covering 2% to 2.5%. The sequencing sample was made of FFPE atypical adenomatous hyperplasia tissue from the lung. The receptors shown here come from a person aged 65 to 85 with lung adenocarcinoma. The CDR3 runs from the conserved cysteine through the conserved F or W. Each record gives: D gene, clone size, V gene, J gene, CDR3 DNA, CDR3 protein. D genes are given only for firm matches. Clone size is not always given. Where it is, it says once, few, many or a class for expanded clones.

>NA|NA|TRBV21-1|TRBJ1-1
TGTGCCAGCAGCAAAGCGCTGGGGGGAGCCAGAGAAGTTCACACTGAAGCTTTCTTT
CASSKALGGAREVHTEAFF
>NA|NA|TRBV11-3|TRBJ2-2
TGTGCCAGCAGCTTAGAATCCACCGGGGAGCTGTTTTTT
CASSLESTGELFF
>TRBD1|NA|TRBV5-4|TRBJ2-3
TGTGCCAGCAGCTCCCCAAACAGGGGGAATAGCACAGATACGCAGTATTTT
CASSSPNRGNSTDTQYF
>TRBD1|once|TRBV6-5|TRBJ1-2
TGTGCCAGCAGCATACAGGGGGCCCATGGCTACACCTTC
CASSIQGAHGYTF
>NA|NA|TRBV28|TRBJ1-4
TGTGCCAGCAGTTTCGAACTACTTAGGGAAAAACTGTTTTTT
CASSFELLREKLFF
>TRBD1|NA|TRBV7-9|TRBJ2-7
TGTGCCAGCAGCGCGACAGGGGCCGTCGGCCACGAGCAGTACTTC
CASSATGAVGHEQYF
>NA|NA|TRBV5-4|TRBJ1-1
TGTGCCAGCAGCTTGGTGGGTGGGGGGTTGAACACTGAAGCTTTCTTT
CASSLVGGGLNTEAFF
>NA|NA|TRBV4-1|TRBJ1-1
TGCGCCAGCAGCCCTCGTGACAGAATGAACACTGAAGCTTTCTTT
CASSPRDRMNTEAFF
>NA|NA|TRBV2|TRBJ2-7
TGTGCCAGCAGTGTCTCCTACGAGCAGTACTTC
CASSVSYEQYF
>TRBD1|once|TRBV19|TRBJ2-7
TGTGCCAGTAGGGGACAGGCCTCCTCCTACGAGCAGTACTTC
CASRGQASSYEQYF
>TRBD1|NA|TRBV10-2|TRBJ1-2
TGCGCCAGCAGTTTCGACAGGGGCGGCTATGGCTACACCTTC
CASSFDRGGYGYTF
>NA|NA|TRBV15|TRBJ1-1
TGTGCCACCAGCAGAGATCGGGCCCTGAACACTGAAGCTTTCTTT
CATSRDRALNTEAFF